A selection of T cell receptor beta chains follows, all from one sample in a study of cytomegalovirus exposure and HLA in healthy donors. TCRdb keeps only in-frame clones here, not all; method: immunoSEQ multiplex PCR. The sample has more than 85,000 clones, roughly 89% seen once. Sequencing was done on a sample of PBMCs. The receptors were gathered from a woman between 18 and 29 years old in good health and CMV-seronegative. CDR3s leave out the opening cysteine and the closing phenylalanine or tryptophan. A D gene is named only where the DNA matches it firmly. Size values are once, few and many counts, or a class for expanded clones, and some rows have none.

size: .
D: TRBD1
V: TRBV18
CDR3: ASSPGQGLYPLH

size: .
D: .
V: TRBV7-6
CDR3: ASSLARTFTDTQY

size: .
D: TRBD1
V: TRBV12-5
CDR3: ASGSGQGNTGELF

size: .
D: .
V: TRBV2
CDR3: ASGYLGGTADEQY

size: once
D: TRBD1
V: TRBV10-2
CDR3: ASSVRQGSNTEAF

size: .
D: TRBD1
V: TRBV9
CDR3: ASSGSGTGRYEQY

size: .
D: TRBD1
V: TRBV2
CDR3: ASSDATGVGEQF

size: .
D: TRBD1
V: TRBV27
CDR3: ASRRQGGRNYGYT

size: few
D: .
V: TRBV9
CDR3: ASSKRGEGYYEQY

size: .
D: .
V: TRBV10-2
CDR3: ASGSGGYEQY

size: .
D: .
V: TRBV7-2
CDR3: ASSSRGRKDSEQF

size: once
D: TRBD1
V: TRBV7-3
CDR3: ASSMERGPSYEQY

size: .
D: .
V: TRBV18
CDR3: ASSRISDGYT

size: .
D: .
V: TRBV29-1
CDR3: SGGDSPYEQY

size: once
D: .
V: TRBV6-1
CDR3: ASSVISGTNEKLF

size: .
D: TRBD2
V: TRBV4-2
CDR3: ASSQGGGRVVY

size: .
D: .
V: TRBV7-3
CDR3: ASSLNMGSQETQY

size: .
D: TRBD2
V: TRBV4-1
CDR3: ASSQAVAGGRLGTQY

size: .
D: TRBD2
V: TRBV7-2
CDR3: ASSFRTSGGYEQY

size: .
D: .
V: TRBV19
CDR3: ASSIDPREFNSPLH

size: .
D: .
V: TRBV4-2
CDR3: ASRALSGTGELF

size: .
D: .
V: TRBV13
CDR3: ASSLKEPRDSYNEQF

size: .
D: TRBD1
V: TRBV19
CDR3: ASSWTGGVGEQY

size: .
D: .
V: TRBV30
CDR3: AWSVLGTAQWNEQF

size: few
D: TRBD1
V: TRBV29-1
CDR3: SVGGRGRNEQF

size: .
D: .
V: TRBV27
CDR3: ASGGHGSYNEQF

size: .
D: .
V: TRBV30
CDR3: AWTEVPKNYNEQF

size: .
D: TRBD2
V: TRBV29-1
CDR3: SVPAGGTDTQY

size: once
D: .
V: TRBV27
CDR3: ASSFGSQPQH

size: .
D: .
V: TRBV27
CDR3: ASSLVRGANYGYT

size: .
D: TRBD1
V: TRBV29-1
CDR3: SARQGKMNTQY

size: .
D: TRBD1
V: TRBV5-4
CDR3: ASSLAGGIGETQY